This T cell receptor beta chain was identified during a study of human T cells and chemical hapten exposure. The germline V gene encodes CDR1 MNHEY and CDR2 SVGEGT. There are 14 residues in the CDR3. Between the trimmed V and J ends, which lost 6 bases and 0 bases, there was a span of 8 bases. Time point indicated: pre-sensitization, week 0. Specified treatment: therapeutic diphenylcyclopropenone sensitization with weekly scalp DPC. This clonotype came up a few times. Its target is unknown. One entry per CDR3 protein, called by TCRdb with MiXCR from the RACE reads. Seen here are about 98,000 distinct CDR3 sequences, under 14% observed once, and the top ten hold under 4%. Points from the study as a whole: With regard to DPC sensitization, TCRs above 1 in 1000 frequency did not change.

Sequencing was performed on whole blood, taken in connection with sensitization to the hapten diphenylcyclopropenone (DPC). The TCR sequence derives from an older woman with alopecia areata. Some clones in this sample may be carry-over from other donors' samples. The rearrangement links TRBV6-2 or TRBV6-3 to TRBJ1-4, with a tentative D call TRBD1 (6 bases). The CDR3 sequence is CASRGAATNEKLFF. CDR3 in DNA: TGTGCCAGCAGGGGGGCTGCAACTAATGAAAAACTGTTTTTT.